This T cell receptor beta chain appears in the sequencing data of a study of blood T cells in healthy people across ages (dated by TCRdb to about 2015). For the study in its entirety: In model experiments, roughly one uniquely barcoded TCR beta cDNA molecule per two T cells was captured by template switching. Using deep sequencing normalized with unique cDNA molecular identifiers, the study measured how TCR beta repertoire diversity changes with age. Donors were grouped into four age groups: young (average approximately 15 years), middle-aged (roughly 38), aged (approximately 58) and long-lived (about 89). Donors of different ages were randomly distributed across sequencing lanes to avoid experimental bias. Using the same blood draw, the study looked at two additional independent replicas of 1 million unique cDNA reads for two donors, one aged 18 to 30 and the other aged 80 or older.

The research as a whole found: Conclusive comparison of naive and antigen-experienced compartments was prevented by the profiling of bulk unsorted PBMCs. Observed TCR beta diversity per million T cells fell roughly linearly with age, and a significant reduction was already apparent by age about 38. A strong correlation was found between observed TCR beta diversity and the percentage of naive T cells measured by flow cytometry. Compared with the aged group, the long-lived group had more naive CD4+ T cells, fewer expanded clones and increased TCR diversity, a pattern suggesting age selection. Donor CMV infection status was unknown, potentially confounding age-related changes in expanded clonotypes. Estimates of total diversity based on one million sequenced T cells were regarded as lower bounds and as underestimates.

Spanning cysteine to phenylalanine, the CDR3 consists of 13 amino acids. The retained sequence is limited to the CDR3, 39 bases, with the frame set at the first base. V is clipped by 4 bases and J by 7 bases, and the sequence between their germline boundaries is 15 bases long. The germline V gene sets CDR1 to SGHRS and CDR2 to YFSETQ. As to this clonotype: What antigen it recognizes has not been identified. Qualities for individual bases were not recorded, and no much larger clone is one base off.

The donors were 40 or so Caucasian individuals from Russia, aged 6 to 90 years, who were systemically healthy. Around 9.9 milliliters of peripheral blood were collected from each donor into EDTA-treated Vacutainer tubes. PBMCs were isolated by Ficoll-Paque density-gradient centrifugation, with at least 7 million obtained per sample. Total RNA, at least 6 micrograms per sample, was extracted from PBMCs with Trizol reagent. For every donor, an aliquot of PBMCs went through flow cytometry to measure the percentages of naive CD45RAhigh/CD27high T cells. The library was made by 5' RACE. Instrument on record: Illumina HiSeq 2500. The second PCR ran for about 6 to 11 cycles and used a J-beta primer mix along with a sample-barcoded 5' primer. Each TCR beta cDNA molecule received a unique molecular identifier from a template-switch 5' adaptor carrying 12 random nucleotides. At least 3 million CDR3-containing paired-end reads were obtained from each sample. All of the RNA was converted into first-strand cDNA using the Mint cDNA synthesis kit, with a TRBC-specific oligonucleotide serving as the primer. After uracil-DNA glycosylase treatment, a first 18-cycle PCR used universal primers M1SS and BC2_uni_R on all cDNA. In the original analysis: Each sample was normalized by randomly selecting 1 million high-quality reads, each carrying a distinct molecular identifier. Instead of being binned into consensus sequences, reads that shared molecular identifiers were thrown out. MiTCR, with a Q25 quality threshold and the strictest error-elimination algorithm, was used for CDR3 identification, clonotype clustering and error correction. A nonparametric unseen species model with Euler transformation was used to estimate lower-bound total TCR beta diversity. TCRdb ran its own pipeline on the public reads, namely fastp trimming at Q25 and MiXCR clone calling, and kept in-frame beta chains. Here each entry gathers all rows of one CDR3 protein and keeps the most common genes and DNA. The V and J calls and clone size come from TCRdb's table, not from the authors' own analysis. This sample holds some 640,000 distinct CDR3 sequences; more than 40% were observed only once. The ten largest make up roughly 34% of the sample.

Recombination linked TRBV5-1 to TRBJ2-7; TRBD2 is a weak D gene call, 5 bases matching. Sequenced sample: blood. This clonotype was sampled from a woman aged 55 to 70 in good health. The CDR3 sequence is CASSLRGGGEQYF. DNA sequence: TGCGCCAGCAGCCTGAGAGGAGGTGGGGAGCAGTACTTC.